This T cell receptor beta chain was sequenced in a study of T cell responses to AZD1222 COVID-19 vaccine. Germline CDR1 SGHTA, CDR2 FQGNSA. This CDR3 is built from 15 residues. The protocol was immunoSEQ multiplex PCR, while the TCRdb copy is restricted to in-frame clones and leaves out a portion. The data contain approximately 220,000 clones, about 93% of them seen just once; the ten biggest clones take up about 1%. Comment on this clone: Its antigen is still unknown. Compared with germline, one end of the junction differs, possibly owing to a read error.

Findings of the study overall: It was only a handful of AZD1222 recipients who were seropositive at baseline.

This clonotype was sampled from an adult in good health. The material was peripheral blood, obtained on day 0 of MenACWY control vaccination. The chain uses TRBV7-2 and TRBJ2-5, with 10 bases matching TRBD2. The CDR3 DNA is TGTGCCAGCAGCCTAGCGGGGGTCCCGTCGGAGACCCAGTACTTC. Translating gives CASSLAGVPSETQYF.